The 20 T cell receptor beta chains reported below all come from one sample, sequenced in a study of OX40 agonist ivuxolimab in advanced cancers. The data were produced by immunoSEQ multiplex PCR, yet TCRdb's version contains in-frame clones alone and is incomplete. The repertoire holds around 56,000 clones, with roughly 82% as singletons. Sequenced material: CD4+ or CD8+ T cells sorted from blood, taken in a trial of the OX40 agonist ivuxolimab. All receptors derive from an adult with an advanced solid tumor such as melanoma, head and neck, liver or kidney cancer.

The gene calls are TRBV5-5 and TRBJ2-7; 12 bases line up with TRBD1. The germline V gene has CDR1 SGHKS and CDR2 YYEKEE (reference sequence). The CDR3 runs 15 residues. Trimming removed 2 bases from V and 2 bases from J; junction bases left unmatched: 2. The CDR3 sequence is CASSLGTGGPYEQYF. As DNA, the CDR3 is TGTGCCAGCAGCTTAGGGACAGGGGGCCCCTACGAGCAGTACTTC.

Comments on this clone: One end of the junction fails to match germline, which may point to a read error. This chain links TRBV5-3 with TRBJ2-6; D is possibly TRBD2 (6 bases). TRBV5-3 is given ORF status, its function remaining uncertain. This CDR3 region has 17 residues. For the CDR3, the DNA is TGTGTCAGAAGCTTGGAGGGCCAAGGCTCTGGGGCCAACGTCCTGACTTTC. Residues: CVRSLEGQGSGANVLTF.

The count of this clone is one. CDR3 residues: CASSFPEDTQYF. CDR3 sequence (DNA): TGCGCCAGCAGCTTCCCCGAAGATACGCAGTATTTT. The chain links TRBV5-1 to TRBJ2-3; no clear D gene. Germline V gene data show CDR1 as SGHRS and CDR2 as YFSETQ. This CDR3 is 12 amino acids long. The ends were cut back, 2 bases at V and 5 bases at J, with 6 bases in the middle. Combining the CDR3 with reference TRBV5-1 and TRBJ2-3 gives the whole variable domain KAGVTQTPRYLIKTRGQQVTLSCSPISGHRSVSWYQQTPGQGLQFLFEYFSETQRNKGNFPGRFSGRQFSNSRSEMNVSTLELGDSALYLCASSFPEDTQYFGPGTRLTVL.

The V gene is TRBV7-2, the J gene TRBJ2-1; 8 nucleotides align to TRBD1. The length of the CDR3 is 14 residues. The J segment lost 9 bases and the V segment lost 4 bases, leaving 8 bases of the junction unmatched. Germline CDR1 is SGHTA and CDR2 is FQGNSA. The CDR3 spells CASSSRQGQGEQFF. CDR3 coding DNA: TGTGCCAGCAGCTCTAGACAGGGGCAGGGTGAGCAGTTCTTC.

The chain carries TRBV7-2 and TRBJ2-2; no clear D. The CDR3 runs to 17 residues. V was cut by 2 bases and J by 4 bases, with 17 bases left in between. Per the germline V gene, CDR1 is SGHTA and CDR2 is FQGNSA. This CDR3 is CASSLKIRPERTGELFF. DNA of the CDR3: TGTGCCAGCAGCTTAAAAATCCGACCAGAACGCACCGGGGAGCTGTTTTTT.

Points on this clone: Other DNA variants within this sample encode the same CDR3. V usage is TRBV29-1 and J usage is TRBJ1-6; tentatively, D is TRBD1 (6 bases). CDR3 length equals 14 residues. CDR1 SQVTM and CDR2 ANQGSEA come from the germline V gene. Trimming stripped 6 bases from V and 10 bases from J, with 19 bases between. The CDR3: CSVLTGTLGSPLHF. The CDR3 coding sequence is TGCAGCGTACTAACCGGGACATTAGGATCACCCCTCCACTTT.

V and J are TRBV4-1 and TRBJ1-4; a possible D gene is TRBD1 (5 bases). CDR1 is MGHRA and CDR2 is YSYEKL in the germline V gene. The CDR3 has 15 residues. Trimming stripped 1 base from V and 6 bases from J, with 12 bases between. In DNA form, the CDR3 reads TGCGCCAGCAGCCAAGTATTGAGGGGCGATGAAAAACTGTTTTTT. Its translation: CASSQVLRGDEKLFF.

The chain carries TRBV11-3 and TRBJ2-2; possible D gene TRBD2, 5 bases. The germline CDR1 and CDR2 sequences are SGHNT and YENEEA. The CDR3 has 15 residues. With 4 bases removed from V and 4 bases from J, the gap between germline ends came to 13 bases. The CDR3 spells CASSSELRGTGELFF. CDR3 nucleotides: TGTGCCAGCAGCTCGGAGTTACGGGGCACCGGGGAGCTGTTTTTT.

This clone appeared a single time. The CDR3, as DNA: TGTGCCAGTACCCCGCGCACGGCAGATCAAGAGACCCAGTACTTC. It specifies CASTPRTADQETQYF. The V gene is TRBV19, the J gene TRBJ2-5; D is unresolved. This CDR3 contains 15 residues. Trimming pared 7 bases from V and 2 bases from J, leaving 17 bases between. Germline lookup yields CDR1 LNHDA and CDR2 SQIVND (reference sequence).

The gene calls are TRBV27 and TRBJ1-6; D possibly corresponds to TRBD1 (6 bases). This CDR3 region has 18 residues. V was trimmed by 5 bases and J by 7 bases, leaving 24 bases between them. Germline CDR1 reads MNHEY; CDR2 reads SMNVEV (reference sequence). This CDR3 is CASSRDRIPKFSNSPLHF. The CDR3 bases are TGTGCCAGCAGTCGAGACAGGATCCCGAAGTTCTCGAATTCACCCCTCCACTTT.

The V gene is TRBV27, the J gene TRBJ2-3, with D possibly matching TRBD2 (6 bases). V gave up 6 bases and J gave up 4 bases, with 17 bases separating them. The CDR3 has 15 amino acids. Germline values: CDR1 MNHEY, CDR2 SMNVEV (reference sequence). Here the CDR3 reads CASSLRPGLSDTQYF. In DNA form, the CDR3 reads TGTGCCAGCAGCCTGCGACCGGGACTTTCAGATACGCAGTATTTT.

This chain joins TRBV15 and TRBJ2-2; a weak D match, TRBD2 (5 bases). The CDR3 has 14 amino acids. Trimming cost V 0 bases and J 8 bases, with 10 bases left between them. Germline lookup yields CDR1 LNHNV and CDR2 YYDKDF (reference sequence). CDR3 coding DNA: TGTGCCACCAGCAGAGATGGAGGAAGTGGGGAGCTGTTTTTT. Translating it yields CATSRDGGSGELFF.

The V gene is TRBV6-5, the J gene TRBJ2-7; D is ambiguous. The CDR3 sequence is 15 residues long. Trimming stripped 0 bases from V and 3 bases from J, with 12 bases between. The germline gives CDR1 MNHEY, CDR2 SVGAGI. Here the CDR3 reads CASSYSAGRRYEQYF. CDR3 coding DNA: TGTGCCAGCAGTTACTCGGCAGGACGTCGCTACGAGCAGTACTTC.

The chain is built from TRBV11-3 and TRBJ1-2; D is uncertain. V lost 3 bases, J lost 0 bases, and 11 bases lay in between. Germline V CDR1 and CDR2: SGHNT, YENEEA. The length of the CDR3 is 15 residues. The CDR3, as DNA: TGTGCCAGCAGCTTTTCCGACCGCGCTAACTATGGCTACACCTTC. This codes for CASSFSDRANYGYTF. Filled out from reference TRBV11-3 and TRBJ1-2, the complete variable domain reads EAGVVQSPRYKIIEKKQPVAFWCNPISGHNTLYWYLQNLGQGPELLIRYENEEAVDDSQLPKDRFSAERLKGVDSTLKIQPAELGDSAVYLCASSFSDRANYGYTFGSGTRLTVV.

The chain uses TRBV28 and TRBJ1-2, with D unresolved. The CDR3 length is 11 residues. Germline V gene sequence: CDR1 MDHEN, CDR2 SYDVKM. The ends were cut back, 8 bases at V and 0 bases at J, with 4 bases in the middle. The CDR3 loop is CASRTNYGYTF. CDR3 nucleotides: TGTGCCAGCCGGACTAACTATGGCTACACCTTC.

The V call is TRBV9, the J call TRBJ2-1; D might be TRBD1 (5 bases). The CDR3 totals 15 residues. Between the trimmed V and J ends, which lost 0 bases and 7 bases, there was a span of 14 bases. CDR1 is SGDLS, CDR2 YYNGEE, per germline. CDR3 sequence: CASSVEMGPGNEQFF. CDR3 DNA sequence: TGTGCCAGCAGCGTAGAAATGGGGCCCGGGAATGAGCAGTTCTTC.

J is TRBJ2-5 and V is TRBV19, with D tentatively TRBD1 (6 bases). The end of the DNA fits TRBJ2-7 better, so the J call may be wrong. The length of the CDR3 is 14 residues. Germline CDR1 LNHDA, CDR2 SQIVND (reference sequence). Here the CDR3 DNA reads TGTGCCAGTAGTATACAGGGGAACTCCTACGAGCAGTACTTC. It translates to CASSIQGNSYEQYF.

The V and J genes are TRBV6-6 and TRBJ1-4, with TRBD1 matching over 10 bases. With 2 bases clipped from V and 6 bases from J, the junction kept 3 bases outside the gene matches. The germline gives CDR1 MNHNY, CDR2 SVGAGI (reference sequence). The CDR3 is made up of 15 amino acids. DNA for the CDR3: TGTGCCAGCAGTTACCCCGGGACAGGGGATGAAAAACTGTTTTTT. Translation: CASSYPGTGDEKLFF.

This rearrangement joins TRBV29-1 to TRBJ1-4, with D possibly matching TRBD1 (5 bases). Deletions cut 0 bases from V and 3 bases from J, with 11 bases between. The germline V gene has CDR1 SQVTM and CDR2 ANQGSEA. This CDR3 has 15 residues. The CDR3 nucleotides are TGCAGCGTTGAAGATCTCAGGGATCCTAATGAAAAACTGTTTTTT. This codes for CSVEDLRDPNEKLFF.

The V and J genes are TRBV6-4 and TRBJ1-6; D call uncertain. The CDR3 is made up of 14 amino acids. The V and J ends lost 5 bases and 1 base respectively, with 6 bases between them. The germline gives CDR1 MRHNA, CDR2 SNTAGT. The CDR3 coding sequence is TGTGCCAGCAGTAGTGAATCCTATAATTCACCCCTCCACTTT. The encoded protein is CASSSESYNSPLHF.